The 11 T cell receptor beta chains below come from one sample, sequenced in a study of blood T cell repertoires in COVID-19. Repertoires were generated with immunoSEQ multiplex PCR, while TCRdb's copy carries only in-frame clones and drops some. This table has some 170,000 clones, about 80% appearing once. Sample: peripheral blood. These receptors all stem from a woman aged 65 to 85 with acute or convalescent COVID-19.

J is TRBJ2-5 and V is TRBV2, with TRBD1 identical over 8 bases. CDR1 and CDR2 from the germline V gene are SNHLY and FYNNEI. The V and J ends lost 11 bases and 5 bases, in that order; junction bases with no gene match: 4. The CDR3 is 11 amino acids. CDR3 sequence: CAGQGFETQYF. The CDR3, as DNA: TGTGCCGGACAGGGTTTCGAGACCCAGTACTTC.

This sequence joins TRBV19 and TRBJ1-6; the match to TRBD1 covers 11 bases. This CDR3 contains 14 residues. V was pared by 5 bases and J by 7 bases, with 1 base of the junction left unmatched. The V gene's germline CDR1 is LNHDA and CDR2 SQIVND (reference sequence). The CDR3 DNA is TGTGCCAGTAGTGGGGACAGGGGGAATTCACCCCTCCACTTT. Protein sequence: CASSGDRGNSPLHF. The complete variable domain, with remaining parts taken from reference TRBV19 and TRBJ1-6, reads DGGITQSPKYLFRKEGQNVTLSCEQNLNHDAMYWYRQDPGQGLRLIYYSQIVNDFQKGDIAEGYSVSREKKESFPLTVTSAQKNPTAFYLCASSGDRGNSPLHFGNGTRLTVT.

The rearrangement links TRBV15 to TRBJ1-1; D may be TRBD1 (6 bases). Trimming cost V 3 bases and J 2 bases, with 19 bases left between them. Per germline, CDR1 LNHNV and CDR2 YYDKDF (reference sequence). This CDR3 comprises 17 residues. CDR3 region: CATSSSRGRGANTEAFF. The CDR3 DNA is TGTGCCACCAGCAGCTCACGAGGACGGGGGGCTAACACTGAAGCTTTCTTT.

This chain joins TRBV12-5 and TRBJ2-7, with a weak D call TRBD2 (6 bases). The germline V gene encodes CDR1 LGHNT and CDR2 FRNRAP. Between the trimmed V and J ends, which lost 6 bases and 6 bases, there was a span of 15 bases. This CDR3 is 13 amino acids long. CDR3: CASGRAGTREQYF. Written as DNA, the CDR3 is TGTGCTAGTGGACGGGCGGGGACGCGCGAGCAGTACTTC.

The chain joins TRBV5-1 to TRBJ2-1, with a tentative D call TRBD2 (5 bases). The CDR3 sequence is 14 residues long. Trimming stripped 4 bases from V and 4 bases from J, with 12 bases between. Germline lookup yields CDR1 SGHRS and CDR2 YFSETQ. CDR3 in amino acids: CASSRTLDYNEQFF. The CDR3, as DNA: TGCGCCAGCAGCCGGACTCTTGATTACAATGAGCAGTTCTTC. Supplemented by reference TRBV5-1 and TRBJ2-1, the full variable domain reads KAGVTQTPRYLIKTRGQQVTLSCSPISGHRSVSWYQQTPGQGLQFLFEYFSETQRNKGNFPGRFSGRQFSNSRSEMNVSTLELGDSALYLCASSRTLDYNEQFFGPGTRLTVL.

DNA for the CDR3: TGTGCCATCAGTGAGGGAGCGGGAGAAGAAAACATTCAGTACTTC. Its translation: CAISEGAGEENIQYF. The rearrangement links TRBV10-3 to TRBJ2-4, with 8 bases aligning to TRBD2. CDR1 and CDR2 from the germline V gene are ENHRY and SYGVKD. The CDR3 has 15 amino acids. With 2 bases clipped from V and 5 bases from J, the junction kept 5 bases outside the gene matches.

The CDR3 DNA reads TGTGCCAGTAGTATCGGGGACTATGGCTACACCTTC. Translation: CASSIGDYGYTF. The rearrangement uses TRBV19 and TRBJ1-2; D not resolved. CDR3 size: 12 residues. Trimming left V 3 bases short and J 3 bases short, with 5 bases between. Germline CDR1 reads LNHDA; CDR2 reads SQIVND (reference sequence).

The chain couples TRBV29-1 to TRBJ2-5; the match to TRBD1 covers 8 bases. V dropped 7 bases and J dropped 3; count of bases not matched to a gene: 7. CDR3 size: 13 residues. Germline V CDR1 and CDR2: SQVTM, ANQGSEA. CDR3 coding DNA: TGCAGCGCCTTTGTGACAGGGGAAGAGACCCAGTACTTC. Amino acids: CSAFVTGEETQYF.

The chain is built from TRBV10-2 and TRBJ2-3, with 9 nucleotides matching TRBD2. With 4 bases clipped from V and 1 base from J, the junction kept 6 bases outside the gene matches. This CDR3 contains 16 residues. The germline CDR1 and CDR2 sequences are WSHSY and SAAADI. The CDR3: CASSAWTSVGTDTQYF. CDR3 DNA sequence: TGCGCCAGCAGTGCGTGGACTAGCGTAGGCACAGATACGCAGTATTTT.

This rearrangement joins TRBV5-1 to TRBJ2-5; D possibly corresponds to TRBD2 (6 bases). V lost 4 bases and J lost 4, with 17 bases in between. Germline V gene lookup returns CDR1 SGHRS and CDR2 YFSETQ. CDR3 size: 15 residues. The CDR3: CASSPSSVIRETQYF. The CDR3 DNA is TGCGCCAGCAGCCCGTCTAGCGTCATAAGAGAGACCCAGTACTTC.

V usage is TRBV6-5 and J usage is TRBJ1-2, with D unclear. CDR1 is MNHEY, CDR2 SVGAGI, per germline. The CDR3 is 15 residues long. Trimming pared 2 bases from V and 4 bases from J, leaving 14 bases between. CDR3 amino acids: CASSYRPLNSYGYTF. CDR3 nucleotides: TGTGCCAGCAGTTACCGCCCTCTTAACTCCTATGGCTACACCTTC.